A selection of T cell receptor beta chains follows, all from one sample in a study of blood T cell repertoires in COVID-19. Here immunoSEQ multiplex PCR was the method, and the copy in TCRdb shows in-frame clones only, minus some. This sample has 400,000 to 450,000 clones, with 90% found just once. Sequenced material: PBMCs or T cells enriched from blood (not recorded which). Receptors originate from a man in his late teens or twenties who had recovered from COVID-19. Each CDR3 is given with its conserved first and last residue. The order of the fields is clone size, V gene, J gene, D gene, CDR3 DNA, CDR3 protein. The D gene is left open where the match is weak. Size is stated for part of the rows, as once, few or many counts, or as a class when the clone is expanded.

-	TRBV5-1	TRBJ1-6	-	TGCGCCAGCAGCTTGAGGGCGGGGAGGGATTCACCCCTCCACTTT	CASSLRAGRDSPLHF
-	TRBV3-1/TRBV3-2	TRBJ1-6	TRBD1	TGTGCCAGCAGCCCCGGACAGGGTACTTCACCCCTCCACTTT	CASSPGQGTSPLHF
-	TRBV6-5	TRBJ1-2	-	TGTGCCACCCAAGGGGGGGCGTCTAACTATGGCTACACCTTC	CATQGGASNYGYTF
-	TRBV29-1	TRBJ1-2	TRBD1	TGCAGCGTGGAACCGGGACAGGGACCAGGCTACACCTTC	CSVEPGQGPGYTF
-	TRBV6-5	TRBJ1-5	TRBD1	TGTGCCAGCAGTTACGTCCGGACAGGGGACAATCAGCCCCAGCATTTT	CASSYVRTGDNQPQHF
-	TRBV7-9	TRBJ2-1	TRBD2	TGTGCCAGCAGGGTTAGCGGGGGGGCCTACAATGAGCAGTTCTTC	CASRVSGGAYNEQFF
-	TRBV9	TRBJ2-7	TRBD2	TGTGCCAGCAGCCGGACTAGCGGGAGGGGCGAGCAGTACTTC	CASSRTSGRGEQYF
-	TRBV5-6	TRBJ2-1	TRBD2	TGTGCCAGCAGCTTGGCTAGCGGGCTAAGCTCCTACAATGAGCAGTTCTTC	CASSLASGLSSYNEQFF
few	TRBV5-1	TRBJ1-1	-	TGCGCCAGCAGCTTGGACGGAATCGGACTCGAAGCTTTCTTT	CASSLDGIGLEAFF
-	TRBV5-4	TRBJ1-2	TRBD1	TGTGCCAGCAGCTTGGGACAGGGGTTGGACTATGGCTACACCTTC	CASSLGQGLDYGYTF
-	TRBV20-1	TRBJ2-7	TRBD2	TGCAGTGCTAGTGATATTAGCGGGACACGCTACGAGCAGTACTTC	CSASDISGTRYEQYF
-	TRBV3-1/TRBV3-2	TRBJ2-3	TRBD1	TGTGCCAGCAGCTCAGCGGACAGGGGCGGCGCTTTGGATACGCAGTATTTT	CASSSADRGGALDTQYF
-	TRBV12-5	TRBJ2-3	-	TGTGCTAGTCGGAGGGGCAGCACAGATACGCAGTATTTT	CASRRGSTDTQYF
-	TRBV12-3/TRBV12-4	TRBJ1-1	-	TGTGCCAGCAGTTTGTCAGGGAACACTGAAGCTTTCTTT	CASSLSGNTEAFF
-	TRBV3-1/TRBV3-2	TRBJ2-7	TRBD2	TGTGCCAGCAGCGCCCGGGGTAGCGGGTACGAGCAGTACTTC	CASSARGSGYEQYF
-	TRBV24-1	TRBJ2-3	TRBD1	TGTGCCACCAGTTACAGGGGAAGCACAGATACGCAGTATTTT	CATSYRGSTDTQYF
-	TRBV27	TRBJ1-5	TRBD1	TGTGCCAGCAGCCAGTGGACAGGAGCGTATCAGCCCCAGCATTTT	CASSQWTGAYQPQHF
-	TRBV27	TRBJ2-2	-	TGTGCCAGCAGTCCAAGCGGAATGAACACCGGGGAGCTGTTTTTT	CASSPSGMNTGELFF
-	TRBV19	TRBJ2-5	TRBD2	TGTGCCAGTAGTATTACTAGCGGGGGTAGAGAGACCCAGTACTTC	CASSITSGGRETQYF
-	TRBV5-8	TRBJ1-2	-	TGTGCCAGCAGCGATCATACAAGAACAGGGAACTATGGCTACACCTTC	CASSDHTRTGNYGYTF
-	TRBV14	TRBJ1-3	TRBD1	TGTGCCAGCAGCCAGGACAGACAGGGGCGAAGGGGAAGCACCATATATTTT	CASSQDRQGRRGSTIYF
-	TRBV11-3	TRBJ1-1	-	TGTGCCAGCAGCTTAAATGCGTGGCAGGAAGAAGCTTTCTTT	CASSLNAWQEEAFF
-	TRBV18	TRBJ1-5	-	TGTGCCAGCTCACCGGGGGACACGGCCCAGCATTTT	CASSPGDTAQHF
once	TRBV27	TRBJ1-1	-	TGTGCCAGCAGTACCCGCAGGGTCCTTCCGGCTATCACTGAAGCTTTCTTT	CASSTRRVLPAITEAFF
-	TRBV3-1/TRBV3-2	TRBJ1-6	TRBD1	TGTGCCAGCAGCCAAGATGGAACAGGGGATAATTCACCCCTCCACTTT	CASSQDGTGDNSPLHF
-	TRBV19	TRBJ2-2	-	TGTGCCAGTAGTATAGACAGATTATCCACCGGGGAGCTGTTTTTT	CASSIDRLSTGELFF
-	TRBV6-5	TRBJ1-1	-	TGTGCCAGCAGTTATCTGCCCGGACAGGAAGCTTTCTTT	CASSYLPGQEAFF
once	TRBV11-3	TRBJ2-7	TRBD1	TGTGCCAGCAGCCCCAGGGTTGGACAGGGGACTCTCTACGAGCAGTACTTC	CASSPRVGQGTLYEQYF
-	TRBV6-4	TRBJ1-2	-	TGTGCCAGCAGTGACGGTCCCCTGGAGGGCTACACCTTC	CASSDGPLEGYTF
-	TRBV19	TRBJ1-2	TRBD1	TGTGCCAGTAGTACCCTGGACAGGGCATACGGCTACACCTTC	CASSTLDRAYGYTF